This is a list of T cell receptor beta chains from one sample in a study of regulatory T cells in long-lasting Graves disease. Each CDR3 protein is one row after TCRdb ran MiXCR on the multiplex PCR reads. Here the sample spans approximately 270,000 distinct CDR3 sequences, approximately 20% being singletons. The data were also submitted as part of a second study, on T cells in Graves' hyperthyroidism and ophthalmopathy.

The sequenced sample was peripheral blood mononuclear cells (PBMCs), obtained at new diagnosis, from a patient treated with antithyroid drugs. These receptors all come from a woman in her thirties with Graves disease. Both conserved end residues are part of each CDR3. D genes are given only for firm matches. Expanded clones are given a class, and other clones once, few, many or no size at all.

>many|NA|TRBJ2-7|TRBV27
TGTGCCAGCAAGGATAGCGGACGCTACGAGCAGTACTTC
CASKDSGRYEQYF
>many|TRBD1|TRBJ1-6|TRBV12-3/TRBV12-4
TGTGCCAGCACCTACGACAGGGTCTCACCCCTCCACTTT
CASTYDRVSPLHF
>NA|NA|TRBJ2-7|TRBV12-3/TRBV12-4
TGTGCCAGCACCCTAGGGGGACAACCTTACGAGCAGTACTTC
CASTLGGQPYEQYF
>many|NA|TRBJ2-2|TRBV3-1
TGTGCCAGCAGCCAAGCGACCTCTACCGGGGAGCTGTTTTTT
CASSQATSTGELFF
>NA|TRBD1|TRBJ2-7|TRBV14
TGTGCCAGCAGCCAAGATCGGGGACAGGGTTCCTACGAGCAGTACTTC
CASSQDRGQGSYEQYF
>NA|NA|TRBJ1-2|TRBV6-1
TGTGCCAGCAGGTACAGGACTGGCTATGGCTACACCTTC
CASRYRTGYGYTF
>many|NA|TRBJ1-3|TRBV6-5
TGTGCCAGCAGTTACGGTGACAGGCCCGGAAACACCATATATTTT
CASSYGDRPGNTIYF
>many|TRBD2|TRBJ2-3|TRBV6-1
TGTGCCAGCACCGCCCTACTAGCGGGGGTGGATACGCAGTATTTT
CASTALLAGVDTQYF
>NA|NA|TRBJ1-1|TRBV9
TGTGCCAGCAGCCCGCACACAGAAAACACTGAAGCTTTCTTT
CASSPHTENTEAFF
>few|TRBD1|TRBJ2-3|TRBV27
TGTGCCAGCAGTAGGGACAGGGAAGATACGCAGTATTTT
CASSRDREDTQYF
>many|TRBD1|TRBJ1-6|TRBV20-1
TGCAGTGCCAGGACAGGTTTTCGCGATAATTCACCCCTCCACTTT
CSARTGFRDNSPLHF
>many|TRBD2|TRBJ2-3|TRBV7-3
TGTGCCAGCAGCTTCTCTAGCGGGGTAGGCACAGATACGCAGTATTTT
CASSFSSGVGTDTQYF
>once|TRBD2|TRBJ2-3|TRBV20-1
TGCAGTGCTACCCGCCTAGCGGGGGACCACACAGATACGCAGTATTTT
CSATRLAGDHTDTQYF
>NA|NA|TRBJ1-5|TRBV19
TGTGCCAGTAGTATAGCGTCAGATCAGCCCCAGCATTTT
CASSIASDQPQHF
>few|NA|TRBJ2-2|TRBV6-1
TGTGCCAGCACCACCGTTGGGGGCAGAAGGTCCGGGGAGCTGTTTTTT
CASTTVGGRRSGELFF
>NA|TRBD2|TRBJ2-1|TRBV9
TGTGCCAGCGGCGTAGGGGGACTAGCCAATGAGCAGTTCTTC
CASGVGGLANEQFF
>many|TRBD2|TRBJ2-7|TRBV19
TGTGCCACCAAGCGGGAAAGCTCCTACGAGCAGTACTTC
CATKRESSYEQYF
>many|NA|TRBJ1-5|TRBV4-1
TGCGCCAGCAGCCCAGGCCCAGATCAGCCCCAGCATTTT
CASSPGPDQPQHF
>NA|TRBD1|TRBJ1-1|TRBV19
TGTGCCAGTAGGGGTCACAGGGGAACTGAAGCTTTCTTT
CASRGHRGTEAFF
>many|TRBD1|TRBJ1-2|TRBV9
TGTGCCAGCAGCGTAGAAGGGACAGGGGGTCGTGGCTACACCTTC
CASSVEGTGGRGYTF
>many|NA|TRBJ2-5|TRBV27
TGTGCCAGCAGTTCGCTCCCCAGGGAGACCCAGTACTTC
CASSSLPRETQYF
>many|TRBD1|TRBJ1-1|TRBV20-1
TGCAGTGCTAGAGAGACAGGGGTACTTAACACTGAAGCTTTCTTT
CSARETGVLNTEAFF
>many|NA|TRBJ1-1|TRBV3-1
TGTGCCAGCAGCCAAGATAGAGTTCTCACTGAAGCTTTCTTT
CASSQDRVLTEAFF
>many|NA|TRBJ1-2|TRBV12-3/TRBV12-4
TGTGCCAGCAGCCCTCCGACCCTCTATGGCTACACCTTC
CASSPPTLYGYTF
>many|NA|TRBJ1-5|TRBV6-1
TGTGCCAGCAGTGAATGGGCAACCCTTAGCAATCAGCCCCAGCATTTT
CASSEWATLSNQPQHF
>once|TRBD1|TRBJ1-1|TRBV20-1
TGCAGTGCTTCCCGGACAGGGGGTCGGACTGAAGCTTTCTTT
CSASRTGGRTEAFF
>many|TRBD2|TRBJ2-1|TRBV9
TGTGCCAGCAGCCCACAACCGGGACTAGAGTTTAATGAGCAGTTCTTC
CASSPQPGLEFNEQFF
>NA|TRBD2|TRBJ2-7|TRBV10-3
TGTGCCATCAGTGTGACTAGCGGGAGCTACGAGCAGTACTTC
CAISVTSGSYEQYF
>NA|NA|TRBJ2-3|TRBV19
TGTGCCAGTAGTACCTACAGGGATCCCACAGATACGCAGTATTTT
CASSTYRDPTDTQYF
>many|TRBD1|TRBJ1-2|TRBV18
TGTGCCAGCTCACCCGACGGACAGGGCTTCTACACCTTC
CASSPDGQGFYTF
>few|NA|TRBJ2-7|TRBV5-1
TGCGCCAGCAGCGGCCAGGTGAGCTCCTACGAGCAGTACTTC
CASSGQVSSYEQYF
>NA|TRBD1|TRBJ1-2|TRBV6-1
TGTGCCAGCAGGAGGACAGGGGGAGGATATGGCTACACCTTC
CASRRTGGGYGYTF
>NA|TRBD1|TRBJ2-3|TRBV2
TGTGCCAGCAGTGAAGCGGGGACAGGGGGTTGGACAGATACGCAGTATTTT
CASSEAGTGGWTDTQYF
>many|NA|TRBJ1-1|TRBV7-2
TGTGCCAGCAGCTTATACGGGGGCGGGACTGAAGCTTTCTTT
CASSLYGGGTEAFF
>many|NA|TRBJ1-1|TRBV11-1
TGTGCCAGCAGCCGAAGGGCGTTGAACACTGAAGCTTTCTTT
CASSRRALNTEAFF
>NA|NA|TRBJ1-1|TRBV19
TGTGCCAGTACCGCCAAGGGGGGGACTGAAGCTTTCTTT
CASTAKGGTEAFF
>few|NA|TRBJ2-1|TRBV5-4
TGTGCCAGCAGCGGCGAAGTGTCCGACTACAATGAGCAGTTCTTC
CASSGEVSDYNEQFF
>NA|NA|TRBJ2-5|TRBV5-1
TGCGCCAGCAGCCGAACCGGGACAGAGACCCAGTACTTC
CASSRTGTETQYF
>many|NA|TRBJ1-1|TRBV2
TGTGCCAGCAGTTGGTTGAACACTGAAGCTTTCTTT
CASSWLNTEAFF
>NA|NA|TRBJ1-1|TRBV5-1
TGCGCCAGCAGCTTAGCCGGGACACCTTCTGGCACTGAAGCTTTCTTT
CASSLAGTPSGTEAFF
>many|NA|TRBJ2-5|TRBV20-1
TGCAGTGCTAGTGGTACGAGGCAAGAGACCCAGTACTTC
CSASGTRQETQYF
>NA|NA|TRBJ1-1|TRBV20-1
TGCAGTGCTAGACGGGAAGGGGGGGGGGCTGAAGCTTTCTTT
CSARREGGGAEAFF
>few|TRBD1|TRBJ2-7|TRBV7-9
TGTGCCAGCAGAAACAGGGGGCCGTACGAGCAGTACTTC
CASRNRGPYEQYF
>many|NA|TRBJ2-7|TRBV19
TGTGCCAGTAGTATTGGCGGGGTTACCTACGAGCAGTACTTC
CASSIGGVTYEQYF
>many|NA|TRBJ2-3|TRBV29-1
TGCAGCGTTTCTACAGGGTTCGCAGATACGCAGTATTTT
CSVSTGFADTQYF
>NA|NA|TRBJ2-2|TRBV2
TGTGCCAGCAGTCCGCGAGTAGCCCCCGGGGAGCTGTTTTTT
CASSPRVAPGELFF
>many|TRBD1|TRBJ1-1|TRBV20-1
TGCAGTGCTCGAACGCCTTTAGGGGGCCCGACTGAAGCTTTCTTT
CSARTPLGGPTEAFF
>NA|NA|TRBJ1-1|TRBV25-1
TGTGCCAGCAGTGGGCAGGAGGCTTTCTTT
CASSGQEAFF
>many|NA|TRBJ2-3|TRBV13
TGTGCCAGCAGCTCCGCCAGGAGAACCCTTAGCACAGATACGCAGTATTTT
CASSSARRTLSTDTQYF
>many|TRBD1|TRBJ2-3|TRBV12-3/TRBV12-4
TGTGCCAGCAGTAAGGGACAGGGTAACACAGATACGCAGTATTTT
CASSKGQGNTDTQYF
>many|TRBD2|TRBJ2-3|TRBV6-2/TRBV6-3
TGTGCCAGCAGTGGAGTCCGGGGGGGGCTAAATACGCAGTATTTT
CASSGVRGGLNTQYF
>NA|NA|TRBJ2-5|TRBV5-6
TGTGCCAGCGGCCTACAAGAGACCCAGTACTTC
CASGLQETQYF
>NA|NA|TRBJ2-7|TRBV9
TGTGCCAGCAGCGGAACCGGGACCAATCCCTACGAGCAGTACTTC
CASSGTGTNPYEQYF
>many|TRBD1|TRBJ1-1|TRBV18
TGTGCCAGCTCGCTGGGGACAGGGCGTGGAGCTTTCTTT
CASSLGTGRGAFF
>many|TRBD1|TRBJ1-6|TRBV20-1
TGCAGTGCTAGAGAGGGACAGGGGAGTAATTCACCCCTCCACTTT
CSAREGQGSNSPLHF
>many|NA|TRBJ1-5|TRBV12-5
TGTGCTAGTGGCCCGACTCCTTCCCAGCCCCAGCATTTT
CASGPTPSQPQHF